This TCR beta chain appears in the sequencing data of a study of prognosis after radiotherapy for stage I lung cancer. With two-round multiplex PCR, TCR beta CDR3 sequences were amplified from genomic DNA. Individual primers that were specific to each TRBV and TRBJ gene served in first-round PCR. Universal primers were what the second PCR round relied on. TCRdb re-called the multiplex PCR reads with MiXCR, one entry per CDR3 protein. The table lists 8,500 to 13,000 distinct CDR3 sequences, approximately 50% of them singletons, with 5.5% to 8.5% in the top ten. This clonotype is classed as medium-sized (0.01 to 0.1%). Per the germline V gene, CDR1 is SNHLY and CDR2 is FYNNEI. The CDR3 contains 13 residues. Trimming took 6 bases from V and 9 from J, leaving 12 bases between them. The patients, who had no history of other malignancies and had received no prior chemotherapy or radiotherapy, were all found to be node-negative on CT and PET/CT. Two time points each involved a draw of approximately 6 milliliters of peripheral blood.

J is TRBJ1-6 and V is TRBV2; a weak D match, TRBD1 (5 bases). The receptor was derived from a donor aged 50 or older with non-small cell lung cancer. Sequenced here: PBMCs, sampled before or after stereotactic body radiation therapy (not recorded which). The CDR3, as DNA: TGTGCCAGCAGGGGGCTTTTTAGTTCACCCCTCCACTTT. Its protein product is CASRGLFSSPLHF.